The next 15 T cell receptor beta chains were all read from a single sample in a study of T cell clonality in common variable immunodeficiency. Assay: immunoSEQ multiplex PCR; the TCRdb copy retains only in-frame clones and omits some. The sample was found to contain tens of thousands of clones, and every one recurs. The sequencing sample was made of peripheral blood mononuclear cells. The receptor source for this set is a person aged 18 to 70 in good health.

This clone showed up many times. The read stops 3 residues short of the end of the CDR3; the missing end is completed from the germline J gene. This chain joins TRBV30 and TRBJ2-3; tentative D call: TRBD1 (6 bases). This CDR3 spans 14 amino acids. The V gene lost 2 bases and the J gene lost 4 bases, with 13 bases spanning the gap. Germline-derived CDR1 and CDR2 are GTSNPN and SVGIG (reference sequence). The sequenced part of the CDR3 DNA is TGTGCCTGGAGTAAACAGGGAGTGGCAGATACG. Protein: CAWSKQGVADT. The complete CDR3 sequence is CAWSKQGVADTQYF.

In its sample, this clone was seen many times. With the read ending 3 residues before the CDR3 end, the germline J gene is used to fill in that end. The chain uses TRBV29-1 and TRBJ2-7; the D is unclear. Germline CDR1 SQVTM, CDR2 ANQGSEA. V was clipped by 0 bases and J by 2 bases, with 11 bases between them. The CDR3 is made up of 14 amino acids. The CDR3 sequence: CSVEELNSPYEQYF. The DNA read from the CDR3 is TGCAGCGTTGAAGAGTTGAACAGTCCCTACGAG.

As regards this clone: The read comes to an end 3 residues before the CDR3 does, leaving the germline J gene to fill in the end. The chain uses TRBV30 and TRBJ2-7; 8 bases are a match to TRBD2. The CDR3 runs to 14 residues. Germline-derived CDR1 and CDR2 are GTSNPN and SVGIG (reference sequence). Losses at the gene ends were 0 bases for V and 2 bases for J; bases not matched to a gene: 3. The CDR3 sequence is CAWSVRGGTYEQYF. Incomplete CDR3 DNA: TGTGCCTGGAGTGTACGGGGGGGAACCTACGAG.

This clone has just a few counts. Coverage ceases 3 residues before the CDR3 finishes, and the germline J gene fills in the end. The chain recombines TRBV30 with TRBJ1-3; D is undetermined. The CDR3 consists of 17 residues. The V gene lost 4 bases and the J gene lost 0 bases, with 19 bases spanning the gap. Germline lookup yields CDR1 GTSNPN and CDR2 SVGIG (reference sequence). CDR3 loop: CAWIIKGRSFSGNTIYF. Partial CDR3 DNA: TGTGCCTGGATAATTAAGGGCAGGTCCTTCTCTGGAAACACC.

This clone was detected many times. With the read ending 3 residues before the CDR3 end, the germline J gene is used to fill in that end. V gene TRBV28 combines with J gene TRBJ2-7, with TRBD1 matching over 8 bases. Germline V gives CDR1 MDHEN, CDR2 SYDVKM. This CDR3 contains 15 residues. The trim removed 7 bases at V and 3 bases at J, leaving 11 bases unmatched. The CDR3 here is CASTPAGQAVYEQYF. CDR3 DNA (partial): TGTGCCAGCACTCCCGCGGGACAGGCCGTCTACGAG.

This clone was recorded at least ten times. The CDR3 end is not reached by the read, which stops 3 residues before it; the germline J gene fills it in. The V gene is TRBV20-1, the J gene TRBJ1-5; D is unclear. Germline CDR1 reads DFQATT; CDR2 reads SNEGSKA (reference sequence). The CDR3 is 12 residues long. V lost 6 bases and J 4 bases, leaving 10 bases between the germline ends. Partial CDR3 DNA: TGCAGTGCCACGCCCGGGAATCAGCCC. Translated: CSATPGNQP. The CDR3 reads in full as CSATPGNQPQHF.

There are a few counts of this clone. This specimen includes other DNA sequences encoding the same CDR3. The CDR3 spells CASSSTGLAYNEQFF. Incomplete CDR3 DNA: TGTGCCAGCAGCTCGACGGGACTAGCCTACAATGAG. The rearrangement joins TRBV11-2 to TRBJ2-1; 8 bases align to TRBD2. The read ends 3 residues before the CDR3 terminus; that terminus is restored from the germline J gene. This CDR3 has 15 amino acids. Germline trimming cut 4 bases from V and 2 bases from J; bases unmatched to any gene: 4. The V gene's germline CDR1 is SGHAT and CDR2 FQNNGV.

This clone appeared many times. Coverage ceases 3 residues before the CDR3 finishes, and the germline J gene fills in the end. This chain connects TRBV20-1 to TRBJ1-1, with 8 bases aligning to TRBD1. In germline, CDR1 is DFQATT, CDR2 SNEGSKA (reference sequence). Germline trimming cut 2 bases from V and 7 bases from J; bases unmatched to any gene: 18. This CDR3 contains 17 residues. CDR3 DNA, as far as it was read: TGCAGTGCTAGAAATGACAGGGGACGCCGTGGGGTTGGTGAA. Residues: CSARNDRGRRGVGE. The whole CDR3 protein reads CSARNDRGRRGVGEAFF.

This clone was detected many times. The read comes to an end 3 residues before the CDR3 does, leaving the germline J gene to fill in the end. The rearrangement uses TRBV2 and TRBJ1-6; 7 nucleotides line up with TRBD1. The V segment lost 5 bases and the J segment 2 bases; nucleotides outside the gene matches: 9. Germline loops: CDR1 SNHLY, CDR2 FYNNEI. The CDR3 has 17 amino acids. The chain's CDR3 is CASSRGGVGAYNSPLHF. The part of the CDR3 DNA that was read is TGTGCCAGCAGTCGAGGGGGCGTAGGGGCCTATAATTCACCC.

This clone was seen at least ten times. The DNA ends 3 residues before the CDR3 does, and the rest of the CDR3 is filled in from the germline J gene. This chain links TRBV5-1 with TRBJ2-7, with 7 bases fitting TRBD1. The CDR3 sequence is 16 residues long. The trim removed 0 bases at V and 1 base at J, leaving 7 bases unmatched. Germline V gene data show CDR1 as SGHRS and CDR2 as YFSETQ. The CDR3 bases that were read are TGCGCCAGCAGCTTGGGTACAGGGGCGATTTCCTACGAG. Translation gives CASSLGTGAISYE. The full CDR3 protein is CASSLGTGAISYEQYF.

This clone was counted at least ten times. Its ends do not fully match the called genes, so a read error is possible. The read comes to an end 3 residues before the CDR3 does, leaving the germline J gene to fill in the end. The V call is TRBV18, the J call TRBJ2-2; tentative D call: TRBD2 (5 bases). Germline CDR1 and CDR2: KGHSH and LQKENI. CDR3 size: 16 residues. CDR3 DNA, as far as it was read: TGTGCCAGCTCACCACCAGCTAGCTGGAACATCGGGGAG. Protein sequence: CASSPPASWNIGE. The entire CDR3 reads CASSPPASWNIGELFF.

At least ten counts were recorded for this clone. CDR3 in amino acids: CASSTSTGGYGYTF. The part of the CDR3 DNA that was read is TGCGCCAGCAGCACCTCGACAGGGGGCTATGGC. This chain uses TRBV5-1 with TRBJ1-2; 9 positions match TRBD1. The missing CDR3 end, 3 residues past where the read stops, is filled in from the germline J gene. Germline loops: CDR1 SGHRS, CDR2 YFSETQ. Germline trimming cut 4 bases from V and 4 bases from J; bases unmatched to any gene: 5. The length of the CDR3 is 14 residues.

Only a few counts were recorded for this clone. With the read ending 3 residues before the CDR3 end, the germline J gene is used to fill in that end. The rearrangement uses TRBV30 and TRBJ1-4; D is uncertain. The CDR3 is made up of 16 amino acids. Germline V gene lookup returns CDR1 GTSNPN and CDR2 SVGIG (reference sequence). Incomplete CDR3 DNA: TGTGCCTGGAGCCGTGACCGTACTACCTATAATTCACCA. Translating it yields CAWSRDRTTYNSP. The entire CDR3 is CAWSRDRTTYNSPLFF.

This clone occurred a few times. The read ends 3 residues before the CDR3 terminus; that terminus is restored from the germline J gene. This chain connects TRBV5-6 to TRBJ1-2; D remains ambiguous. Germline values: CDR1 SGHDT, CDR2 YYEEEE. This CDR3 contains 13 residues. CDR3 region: CASSFKRANDYTF. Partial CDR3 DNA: TGTGCCAGCAGCTTTAAGCGGGCCAATGAC.

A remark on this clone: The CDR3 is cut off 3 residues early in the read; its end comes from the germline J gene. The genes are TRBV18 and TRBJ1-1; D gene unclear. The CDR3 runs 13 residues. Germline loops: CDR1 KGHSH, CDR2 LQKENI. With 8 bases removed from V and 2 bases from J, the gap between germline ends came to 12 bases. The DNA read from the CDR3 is TGTGCCAGCGCGCCTGACATTAACACTGAA. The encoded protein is CASAPDINTE. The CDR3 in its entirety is CASAPDINTEAFF.